This entry describes one T cell receptor (beta chain). This sample stems from a study of blood T cell repertoires in COVID-19. In the study overall: T cells, B-cell-depleted T cells, or PBMCs provided the cDNA or gDNA that served as material.

Sequencing was performed with immunoSEQ multiplex PCR; in TCRdb, only in-frame clones are kept and a portion is missing. Altogether 300,000 to 350,000 clones are present, more than 90% being singletons, with the ten largest covering less than 4%. Trimming shortened V by 2 bases and J by 1 base, and 8 bases separated the two germline ends. CDR1 is LGHDT, CDR2 YNNKEL, per germline (reference sequence). The CDR3 covers 14 residues. Sequenced input: PBMCs or T cells enriched from blood (not recorded which). This chain uses TRBV3-1 (or the pseudogene TRBV3-2) with TRBJ1-1; TRBD1 is a possible D gene (5 bases). The TCR originated in a woman in her twenties or thirties who had been exposed to COVID-19. DNA of the CDR3: TGTGCCAGCAGCCAATACGGACAGAACACTGAAGCTTTCTTT. It is translated as CASSQYGQNTEAFF.